This T cell receptor (beta chain) stems from a study of PD-1 blockade in classical Hodgkin lymphoma. Findings and limits, study-wide: Before treatment, complete responders showed about the same diversity as newly diagnosed patients.

CDR3 length equals 15 residues. V lost 3 bases to trimming and J lost 4 bases, with 12 bases between them. Germline V lookup: CDR1 LNHDA, CDR2 SQIVND (reference sequence). Comments on this clone: The antigen remains unidentified.

Method: immunoSEQ multiplex PCR; TCRdb's copy keeps in-frame clones and lacks some. The sample lists about 58,000 clones; approximately 89% were seen once. Following autologous stem cell transplantation, relapse occurred in every patient, and exposure to brentuximab vedotin varied. The clonotype was recovered from a human donor with classical Hodgkin lymphoma. The specimen comprised peripheral blood mononuclear cells (PBMCs), sampled before the second cycle of nivolumab. This rearrangement joins TRBV19 to TRBJ1-4; TRBD1 is a possible D gene (5 bases). CDR3 DNA: TGTGCCAGTAGTATTGGCTCGGGGGATAATGAAAAACTGTTTTTT. Protein sequence: CASSIGSGDNEKLFF.